The 15 T cell receptor beta chains listed next were all sequenced from one sample in a study of cytomegalovirus exposure and HLA in healthy donors. The PCR had 60 Vbeta and 13 Jbeta primers. Measured with immunoSEQ multiplex PCR; TCRdb has only the in-frame clones, and not every one. The sample has about 140,000 clones; about 80% are singletons. The sample was PBMCs. The source of these receptors is a woman aged 40 to 50 in good health and CMV-seronegative.

The chain is built from TRBV10-3 and TRBJ2-1; the match to TRBD2 covers 8 bases. Trimming removed 11 bases from V and 8 bases from J; junction bases left unmatched: 5. This CDR3 has 11 amino acids. Germline assignment: CDR1 ENHRY and CDR2 SYGVKD. The CDR3 DNA reads TGTGCCCCCGGCGGGGGGCATGAGCAGTTCTTC. It codes for CAPGGGHEQFF.

The chain couples TRBV2 to TRBJ2-1; TRBD2 might be the D (5 bases). V lost 6 bases and J lost 7, with 10 bases in between. Germline V gene data show CDR1 as SNHLY and CDR2 as FYNNEI. The CDR3 is made up of 12 amino acids. In nucleotides, the CDR3 is TGTGCCAGCAGCAACACTAGAAATGAGCAGTTCTTC. Its translation: CASSNTRNEQFF.

This clone was observed a single time. The CDR3 bases are TGTGCCAGCAGTCACGGACAGGGGAACTATGGCTACACCTTC. Residues: CASSHGQGNYGYTF. The V call is TRBV28, the J call TRBJ1-2; 9 nucleotides align to TRBD1. V lost 5 bases and J lost 2; bases outside the gene matches: 3. In germline, CDR1 is MDHEN, CDR2 SYDVKM. CDR3 length: 14 residues.

This clone was observed a few times. This sequence joins TRBV5-6 and TRBJ1-4; TRBD1 is a possible D gene (6 bases). Germline V gene lookup returns CDR1 SGHDT and CDR2 YYEEEE. The CDR3 runs to 13 residues. V gave up 1 base and J gave up 7 bases, with 8 bases separating them. The CDR3 region has the DNA TGTGCCAGCAGCTTGCGGACAGTTGAAAAACTGTTTTTT. Its translation is CASSLRTVEKLFF.

The gene calls are TRBV28 and TRBJ1-3; D call uncertain. Germline loops: CDR1 MDHEN, CDR2 SYDVKM. This CDR3 is built from 14 residues. Trimming stripped 1 base from V and 7 bases from J, with 11 bases between. Here the CDR3 reads CASSLFGVRNTIYF. Here the CDR3 DNA reads TGTGCCAGCAGTTTATTCGGGGTACGGAACACCATATATTTT. The full variable domain, completed using reference TRBV28 and TRBJ1-3, is DVKVTQSSRYLVKRTGEKVFLECVQDMDHENMFWYRQDPGLGLRLIYFSYDVKMKEKGDIPEGYSVSREKKERFSLILESASTNQTSMYLCASSLFGVRNTIYFGEGSWLTVV.

The chain has TRBV5-6 and TRBJ2-6; TRBD1 aligns across 8 bases. CDR3 length: 16 amino acids. V lost 2 bases, J lost 7 bases, and 8 bases stayed unmatched. Germline V gene lookup returns CDR1 SGHDT and CDR2 YYEEEE. Here the CDR3 DNA reads TGTGCCAGCAGCTTTTACAGGGGGATCGCCGCCAACGTCCTGACTTTC. Amino acids: CASSFYRGIAANVLTF.

The chain carries TRBV5-5 and TRBJ2-1, with 8 bases identical to TRBD2. This CDR3 comprises 15 residues. The germline gives CDR1 SGHKS, CDR2 YYEKEE (reference sequence). V was clipped by 5 bases and J by 4 bases; unmatched bases: 8. CDR3 sequence (DNA): TGTGCCAGCAGAATAACCGGGACTAGATACAATGAGCAGTTCTTC. Amino acids: CASRITGTRYNEQFF. Together with reference TRBV5-5 and TRBJ2-1, the CDR3 gives the full variable domain: DAGVTQSPTHLIKTRGQQVTLRCSPISGHKSVSWYQQVLGQGPQFIFQYYEKEERGRGNFPDRFSARQFPNYSSELNVNALLLGDSALYLCASRITGTRYNEQFFGPGTRLTVL.

The chain is built from TRBV6-5 and TRBJ2-3, with a weak D call TRBD2 (6 bases). From germline, CDR1 is MNHEY and CDR2 SVGAGI. V gave up 5 bases and J gave up 6 bases, with 15 bases separating them. The CDR3 has 14 residues. The CDR3 region is CASSRTTTPDTQYF. DNA for the CDR3: TGTGCCAGCAGTCGGACTACCACCCCGGATACGCAGTATTTT.

V usage is TRBV15 and J usage is TRBJ2-5; unclear D gene. This CDR3 comprises 16 residues. V dropped 0 bases and J dropped 4 bases, with 15 bases sitting between them. Germline V gene data show CDR1 as LNHNV and CDR2 as YYDKDF (reference sequence). The CDR3 nucleotides are TGTGCCACCAGCAGAGATTCCGCCAGCGTCGGAGAGACCCAGTACTTC. Translated, it gives CATSRDSASVGETQYF. Full variable domain (remainder filled in from reference TRBV15 and TRBJ2-5): DAMVIQNPRYQVTQFGKPVTLSCSQTLNHNVMYWYQQKSSQAPKLLFHYYDKDFNNEADTPDNFQSRRPNTSFCFLDIRSPGLGDTAMYLCATSRDSASVGETQYFGPGTRLLVL.

V is TRBV10-3 and J is TRBJ1-1, with 8 bases fitting TRBD1. Losses at the gene ends were 2 bases for V and 2 bases for J; bases not matched to a gene: 7. The CDR3 contains 16 residues. Germline values: CDR1 ENHRY, CDR2 SYGVKD. Here the CDR3 reads CAISERPGGGNTEAFF. The CDR3 coding sequence is TGTGCCATCAGTGAGCGACCAGGGGGCGGTAACACTGAAGCTTTCTTT.

This clone was found once. V and J are TRBV6-6 and TRBJ1-2; 7 bases map to TRBD1. This CDR3 spans 15 amino acids. The V segment lost 4 bases and the J segment 0 bases; nucleotides outside the gene matches: 5. Germline CDR1 and CDR2: MNHNY and SVGAGI (reference sequence). Written as DNA, the CDR3 is TGTGCCAGCAGTTTTACGGACAGGCCTAACTATGGCTACACCTTC. As protein: CASSFTDRPNYGYTF.

This chain links TRBV25-1 with TRBJ1-4, with D perhaps matching TRBD1 (5 bases). CDR1 and CDR2 from the germline V gene are MGHDK and SYGVNS. V was trimmed by 5 bases and J by 4 bases, leaving 14 bases between them. The CDR3 is 15 amino acids. The DNA for the CDR3 is TGTGCCAGCAGTTCGCCAGGGAGGATTAATGAAAAACTGTTTTTT. Translating it yields CASSSPGRINEKLFF.

The rearrangement uses TRBV7-6 and TRBJ2-3; no firm D call. V was cut by 3 bases and J by 2 bases, with 6 bases left in between. Looked up from germline, CDR1 is SGHVS and CDR2 is FNYEAQ. The CDR3 runs to 13 residues. The CDR3 region is CASSFLFTDTQYF. CDR3 coding DNA: TGTGCCAGCAGCTTTCTCTTCACAGATACGCAGTATTTT.

This clone has only one observation. This sequence joins TRBV4-3 and TRBJ2-7, with 10 bases matching TRBD2. The CDR3 is made up of 14 amino acids. The junction had 5 bases not matched to a gene; V was cut back by 4 bases and J by 5 bases. Looked up from germline, CDR1 is LGHNA and CDR2 is YSLEER. CDR3 sequence: CASSLQREGDEQYF. The CDR3 DNA reads TGCGCCAGCAGCCTCCAGCGGGAGGGAGACGAGCAGTACTTC.

The gene calls are TRBV30 and TRBJ1-2; 11 positions match TRBD1. Germline CDR1 GTSNPN, CDR2 SVGIG (reference sequence). V was pared by 2 bases and J by 7 bases, with 6 bases of the junction left unmatched. The CDR3 runs to 14 residues. CDR3: CAWSLDRGQGGYTF. The CDR3 bases are TGTGCCTGGAGTTTGGACAGGGGGCAAGGTGGCTACACCTTC.